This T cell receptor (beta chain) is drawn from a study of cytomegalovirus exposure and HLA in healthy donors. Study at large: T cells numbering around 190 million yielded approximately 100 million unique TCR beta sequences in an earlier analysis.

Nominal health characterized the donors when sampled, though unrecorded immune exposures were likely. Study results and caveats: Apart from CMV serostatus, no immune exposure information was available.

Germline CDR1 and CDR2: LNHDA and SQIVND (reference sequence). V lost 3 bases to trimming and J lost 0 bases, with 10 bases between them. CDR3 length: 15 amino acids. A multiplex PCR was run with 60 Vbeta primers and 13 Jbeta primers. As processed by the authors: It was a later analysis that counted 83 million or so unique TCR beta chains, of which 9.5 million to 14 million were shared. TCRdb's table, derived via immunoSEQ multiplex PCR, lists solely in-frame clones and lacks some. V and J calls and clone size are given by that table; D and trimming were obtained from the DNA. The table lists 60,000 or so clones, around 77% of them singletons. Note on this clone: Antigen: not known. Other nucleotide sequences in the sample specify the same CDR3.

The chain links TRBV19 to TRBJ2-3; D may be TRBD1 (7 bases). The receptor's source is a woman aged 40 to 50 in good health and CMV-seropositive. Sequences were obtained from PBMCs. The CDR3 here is CASSIRGASTDTQYF. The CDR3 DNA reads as TGTGCCAGTAGTATCAGGGGGGCTAGCACAGATACGCAGTATTTT.